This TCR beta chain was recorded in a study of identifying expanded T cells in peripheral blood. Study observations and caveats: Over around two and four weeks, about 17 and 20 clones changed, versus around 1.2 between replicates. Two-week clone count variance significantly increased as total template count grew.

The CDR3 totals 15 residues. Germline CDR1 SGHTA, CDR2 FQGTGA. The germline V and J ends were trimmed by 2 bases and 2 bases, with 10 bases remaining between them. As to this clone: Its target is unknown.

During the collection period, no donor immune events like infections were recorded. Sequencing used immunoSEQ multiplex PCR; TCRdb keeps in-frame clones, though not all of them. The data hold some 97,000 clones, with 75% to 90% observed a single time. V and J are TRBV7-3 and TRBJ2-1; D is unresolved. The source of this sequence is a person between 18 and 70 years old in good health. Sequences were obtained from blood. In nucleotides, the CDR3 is TGTGCCAGCAGCTTAGGACCCCGGGCCTACAATGAGCAGTTCTTC. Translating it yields CASSLGPRAYNEQFF.